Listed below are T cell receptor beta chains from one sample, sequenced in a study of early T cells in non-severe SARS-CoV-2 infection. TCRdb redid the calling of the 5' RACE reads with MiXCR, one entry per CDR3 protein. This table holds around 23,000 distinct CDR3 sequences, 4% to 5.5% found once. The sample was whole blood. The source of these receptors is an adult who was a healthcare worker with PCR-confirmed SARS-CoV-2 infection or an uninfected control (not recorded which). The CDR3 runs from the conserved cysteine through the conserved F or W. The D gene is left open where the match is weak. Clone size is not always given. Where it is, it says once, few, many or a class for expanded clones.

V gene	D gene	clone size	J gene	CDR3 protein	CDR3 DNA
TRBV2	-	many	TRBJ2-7	CASSEDRTYEQYF	TGTGCCAGCAGTGAAGACAGAACCTACGAGCAGTACTTC
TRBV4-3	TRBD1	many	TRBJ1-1	CASSQDSGGDAMNTEAFF	TGCGCCAGCAGCCAAGATTCAGGGGGAGACGCCATGAACACTGAAGCTTTCTTT
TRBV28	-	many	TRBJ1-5	CASSLTIQPQHF	TGTGCCAGCAGTTTGACGATTCAGCCCCAGCATTTT
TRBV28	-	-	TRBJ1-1	CASSPWMGTEAFF	TGTGCCAGCAGTCCCTGGATGGGCACTGAAGCTTTCTTT
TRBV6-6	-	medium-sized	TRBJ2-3	CASSYSRDTQYF	TGTGCCAGCAGTTACTCGAGAGATACGCAGTATTTT
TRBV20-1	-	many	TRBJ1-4	CSASWRRNEKLFF	TGCAGTGCTAGTTGGCGGAGAAATGAAAAACTGTTTTTT
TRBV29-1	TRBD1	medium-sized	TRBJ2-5	CSVESDRGRGETQYF	TGCAGCGTTGAGTCGGACAGGGGGCGAGGGGAGACCCAGTACTTC
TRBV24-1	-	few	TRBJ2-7	CATSDATYEQYF	TGTGCCACCAGTGATGCAACCTACGAGCAGTACTTC
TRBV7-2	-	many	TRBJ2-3	CASSPTRDLLTDTQYF	TGTGCCAGCAGCCCAACGCGGGACTTACTCACAGATACGCAGTATTTT
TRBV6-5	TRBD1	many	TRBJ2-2	CASSYPRQGGTGELFF	TGTGCCAGCAGTTACCCCAGACAGGGGGGCACCGGGGAGCTGTTTTTT
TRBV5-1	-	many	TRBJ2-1	CASSLNTGVNEQFF	TGCGCCAGCAGCTTAAATACCGGGGTGAATGAGCAGTTCTTC
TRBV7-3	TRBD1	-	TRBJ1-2	CASSPSRRGLIYGYTF	TGTGCCAGCAGCCCTTCCAGGAGGGGGCTTATCTATGGCTACACCTTC
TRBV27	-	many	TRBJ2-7	CASSLGEPGRYEQYF	TGTGCCAGCAGTCTGGGCGAACCGGGCCGGTACGAGCAGTACTTC
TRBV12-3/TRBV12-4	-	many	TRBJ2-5	CASSLSASQETQYF	TGTGCCAGCAGTTTATCCGCTAGCCAAGAGACCCAGTACTTC
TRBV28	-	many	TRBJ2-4	CASSSGASLNIQYF	TGTGCCAGCAGTTCCGGCGCGTCGTTGAACATTCAGTACTTC
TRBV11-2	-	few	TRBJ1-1	CASSHRTEAFF	TGTGCCAGCAGCCACAGGACTGAAGCTTTCTTT
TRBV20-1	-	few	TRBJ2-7	CSATPKNEQYF	TGCAGTGCTACGCCGAAAAACGAGCAGTACTTC
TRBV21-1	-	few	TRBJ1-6	CASKARGLSSYNSPLHF	TGTGCCAGCAAGGCCAGGGGGCTCAGCTCCTATAATTCACCCCTCCACTTT
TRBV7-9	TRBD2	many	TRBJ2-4	CASSPLAGAKNIQYF	TGTGCCAGCAGCCCTTTAGCGGGAGCCAAAAACATTCAGTACTTC
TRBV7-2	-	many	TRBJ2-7	CASSLAAWGGEQYF	TGTGCCAGCAGCTTAGCTGCTTGGGGTGGCGAGCAGTACTTC
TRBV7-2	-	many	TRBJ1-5	CASSLLAGKGNQPQHF	TGTGCCAGCAGCTTACTCGCGGGGAAGGGCAATCAGCCCCAGCATTTT
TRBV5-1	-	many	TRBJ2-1	CASSLGHGGRGQFF	TGCGCCAGCAGCTTGGGGCACGGGGGAAGAGGACAGTTCTTC
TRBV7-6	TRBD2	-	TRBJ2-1	CASSLGLAGGPGYNEQFF	TGTGCCAGCAGCTTAGGACTAGCGGGAGGCCCAGGCTACAATGAGCAGTTCTTC
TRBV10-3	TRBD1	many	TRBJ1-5	CATRERTGVSNQPQHF	TGTGCCACCAGGGAAAGAACAGGGGTTAGCAATCAGCCCCAGCATTTT